This T cell receptor beta chain is drawn from a study of PD-1 blockade in classical Hodgkin lymphoma. Per the germline V gene, CDR1 is SGHTA and CDR2 is FQGNSA. Unmatched junction bases numbered 8, after V lost 3 bases and J lost 3 bases. The CDR3 is 16 residues long. After autologous stem cell transplantation all patients relapsed, and prior brentuximab vedotin exposure differed between cohorts. Profiled with immunoSEQ multiplex PCR; TCRdb holds only in-frame clones, not every one. The sample shows some 96,000 clones, approximately 80% of them seen only once. V usage is TRBV7-2 and J usage is TRBJ2-3; 8 bases map to TRBD1. The sequence came from a human donor with classical Hodgkin lymphoma. Source: peripheral blood mononuclear cells (PBMCs), taken at baseline. The CDR3 here is CASSFGGTGLTDTQYF. As DNA, the CDR3 is TGTGCCAGCAGCTTTGGCGGGACAGGCCTGACAGATACGCAGTATTTT.